The next 19 T cell receptor beta chains were all read from a single sample in a study of Ad26.COV2.S vaccination and SARS-CoV-2 variants. Data came from immunoSEQ multiplex PCR; TCRdb stores just in-frame clones and leaves some out. The table shows over 110,000 clones, with approximately 90% occurring only once. The source material was peripheral blood, sampled after recovery from COVID-19. The source of these receptors is a human donor who had recovered from COVID-19.

The chain recombines TRBV5-6 with TRBJ2-7; D is unresolved. The V gene's germline CDR1 is SGHDT and CDR2 YYEEEE. With 0 bases removed from V and 5 bases from J, the gap between germline ends came to 12 bases. This CDR3 spans 14 amino acids. CDR3 amino acids: CASSLALGFDEQYF. The CDR3 nucleotides read TGTGCCAGCAGCTTGGCCTTAGGATTCGACGAGCAGTACTTC.

V usage is TRBV18 and J usage is TRBJ1-1; 7 nucleotides align to TRBD1. Trimming removed 4 bases from V and 5 bases from J; junction bases left unmatched: 7. Germline V gene lookup returns CDR1 KGHSH and CDR2 LQKENI. The length of the CDR3 is 14 residues. The chain's CDR3 is CASSRGTAYTEAFF. For the CDR3, the DNA is TGTGCCAGCTCACGGGGGACAGCATATACTGAAGCTTTCTTT. Based on the CDR3 plus reference TRBV18 and TRBJ1-1, the full variable domain is NAGVMQNPRHLVRRRGQEARLRCSPMKGHSHVYWYRQLPEEGLKFMVYLQKENIIDESGMPKERFSAEFPKEGPSILRIQQVVRGDSAAYFCASSRGTAYTEAFFGQGTRLTVV.

The CDR3 DNA follows: TGTGCCACCAGTGATTTTACGGGACCGGCGGGGGACACCGGGGAGCTGTTTTTT. As protein: CATSDFTGPAGDTGELFF. The gene calls are TRBV24-1 and TRBJ2-2; the match to TRBD2 covers 7 bases. The CDR3 spans 18 residues. The trim removed 1 base at V and 3 bases at J, leaving 10 bases unmatched. Germline CDR1 and CDR2: KGHDR and SFDVKD.

On this clone: Other DNA sequences within the sample encode an identical CDR3. This chain links TRBV9 with TRBJ2-2; weak D call: TRBD2 (5 bases). This CDR3 spans 13 amino acids. V lost 2 bases and J lost 3, with 5 bases in between. Germline loops: CDR1 SGDLS, CDR2 YYNGEE. DNA of the CDR3: TGTGCCAGCAGCGTGGGAGACACCGGGGAGCTGTTTTTT. It codes for CASSVGDTGELFF.

The chain carries TRBV4-3 and TRBJ1-4, with 8 bases that match TRBD1. The CDR3 totals 15 residues. The junction had 4 bases not matched to a gene; V was cut back by 0 bases and J by 7 bases. CDR1 and CDR2 (germline): LGHNA, YSLEER. The DNA of the CDR3 is TGCGCCAGCAGCCAAGACAGGGGGCGGACTGAAAAACTGTTTTTT. Protein product: CASSQDRGRTEKLFF.

J is TRBJ2-7 and V is TRBV2; TRBD1 aligns across 8 bases. This CDR3 is built from 15 residues. Germline values: CDR1 SNHLY, CDR2 FYNNEI. Trimming cost V 7 bases and J 4 bases; bases outside gene matches: 12. The DNA for the CDR3 is TGTGCCAGCATTCCAGGACAGGGACTTCGTTACGAGCAGTACTTC. Its protein is CASIPGQGLRYEQYF. The full variable domain, its missing parts supplied by reference TRBV2 and TRBJ2-7, is EPEVTQTPSHQVTQMGQEVILRCVPISNHLYFYWYRQILGQKVEFLVSFYNNEISEKSEIFDDQFSVERPDGSNFTLKIRSTKLEDSAMYFCASIPGQGLRYEQYFGPGTRLTVT.

This clone was observed a single time. This rearrangement joins TRBV18 to TRBJ2-7, with TRBD1 matching 8 bases. After removal of 4 bases from V and 0 bases from J, the junction contained 2 bases not matched to a gene. The CDR3 loop spans 14 amino acids. Germline V gives CDR1 KGHSH, CDR2 LQKENI. The chain's CDR3 is CASSRGQDSYEQYF. CDR3 in DNA: TGTGCCAGCTCACGGGGACAGGACTCCTACGAGCAGTACTTC.

The chain uses TRBV12-3 or TRBV12-4 and TRBJ2-7; 7 nucleotides match TRBD1. V was pared by 5 bases and J by 3 bases, with 4 bases of the junction left unmatched. The CDR3 covers 13 residues. DNA of the CDR3: TGTGCCAGCAGTCTCCGGGACAGCTACGAGCAGTACTTC. Amino acid sequence: CASSLRDSYEQYF.

DNA of the CDR3: TGTGCCAGCAGCTCACACGGGACTAGCGGGGGGAATGAGCAGTTCTTC. It yields the protein CASSSHGTSGGNEQFF. This rearrangement joins TRBV3-1 (or the pseudogene TRBV3-2) to TRBJ2-1; TRBD2 agrees at 15 bases. Germline values: CDR1 LGHDT, CDR2 YNNKEL (reference sequence). V lost 5 bases, J lost 7 bases, and 6 bases stayed unmatched. The CDR3 spans 16 residues.

The chain is built from TRBV28 and TRBJ1-1; no definite D call. The CDR3 has 12 amino acids. Germline-derived CDR1 and CDR2 are MDHEN and SYDVKM. Trimming removed 2 bases from V and 5 bases from J, with 6 bases in between. The CDR3 DNA reads as TGTGCCAGCAGTTTAATTAGGACTGAAGCTTTCTTT. Translation gives CASSLIRTEAFF.

The chain joins TRBV3-1 (or the pseudogene TRBV3-2) to TRBJ1-2; a possible D gene is TRBD1 (6 bases). From germline, CDR1 is LGHDT and CDR2 YNNKEL (reference sequence). The length of the CDR3 is 14 residues. Trimming shortened V by 1 base and J by 4 bases, and 10 bases separated the two germline ends. CDR3 protein: CASSQGTASYGYTF. The CDR3 region has the DNA TGTGCCAGCAGCCAAGGGACAGCCAGCTATGGCTACACCTTC.

This chain uses TRBV14 with TRBJ1-2, with D hard to call. Looked up from germline, CDR1 is SGHDN and CDR2 is FVKESK. CDR3 length: 12 residues. Trimming removed 1 base from V and 2 bases from J, with 2 bases in between. This CDR3 is CASSQVNYGYTF. In nucleotides, the CDR3 is TGTGCCAGCAGCCAAGTAAACTATGGCTACACCTTC.

V usage is TRBV7-9 and J usage is TRBJ2-3; possibly TRBD1 for D (6 bases). The V end was cut by 5 bases, the J end by 1 base, with 10 bases between. The CDR3 runs to 14 residues. Germline V gene data show CDR1 as SEHNR and CDR2 as FQNEAQ (reference sequence). The CDR3 bases are TGTGCCAGCAGCGTCAACAGGGGCACAGATACGCAGTATTTT. Encoded protein: CASSVNRGTDTQYF. Looking up the rest from reference TRBV7-9 and TRBJ2-3 gives the full variable domain: DTGVSQNPRHKITKRGQNVTFRCDPISEHNRLYWYRQTLGQGPEFLTYFQNEAQLEKSRLLSDRFSAERPKGSFSTLEIQRTEQGDSAMYLCASSVNRGTDTQYFGPGTRLTVL.

CDR3 coding DNA: TGTGCCAGCAGCGGGGGCAGTTCGAACACTGAAGCTTTCTTT. As protein: CASSGGSSNTEAFF. The rearrangement joins TRBV7-8 to TRBJ1-1, with D perhaps matching TRBD1 (6 bases). The CDR3 loop spans 14 amino acids. Germline CDR1 SGHVS, CDR2 FQNEAQ. Trimming pared 5 bases from V and 1 base from J, leaving 11 bases between.

Turning to this clone: This sample includes further DNA sequences coding for the same CDR3. The genes are TRBV5-1 and TRBJ2-7; either TRBD1 or TRBD2 may supply D (5 bases each). CDR1 and CDR2 from the germline V gene are SGHRS and YFSETQ. CDR3 length: 14 residues. Between the trimmed V and J ends, which lost 0 bases and 4 bases, there was a span of 11 bases. The chain's CDR3 is CASSLAGTAYEQYF. The CDR3 region has the DNA TGCGCCAGCAGCTTGGCCGGGACCGCATACGAGCAGTACTTC.

The rearrangement links TRBV19 to TRBJ2-1; D is tentatively TRBD1 or TRBD2 (5 bases each). This CDR3 is 16 amino acids long. Germline V gene data show CDR1 as LNHDA and CDR2 as SQIVND (reference sequence). V was shortened by 7 bases and J by 2 bases, with 18 bases between the two germline ends. The CDR3 sequence: CASTPGRGAAYNEQFF. The CDR3, as DNA: TGTGCCAGTACCCCAGGGAGAGGTGCGGCCTACAATGAGCAGTTCTTC.

This clone was counted a single time. This chain links TRBV28 with TRBJ1-1; the match to TRBD1 covers 11 bases. CDR1 is MDHEN, CDR2 SYDVKM, per germline. The CDR3 has 15 amino acids. Trimming took 2 bases from V and 4 from J; bases not matched to a gene: 3. CDR3 nucleotides: TGTGCCAGCAGTTTAGGGGGGACAGGGGGCACTGAAGCTTTCTTT. It yields the protein CASSLGGTGGTEAFF.

This chain connects TRBV18 to TRBJ2-4; D not resolved. V shed 2 bases and J shed 1 base, with 21 bases lying between them. In germline, CDR1 is KGHSH, CDR2 LQKENI. CDR3 length: 19 residues. This chain's CDR3 is CASSPAEVTSYKAKNIQYF. The CDR3, as DNA: TGTGCCAGCTCACCAGCCGAAGTTACGTCCTACAAGGCCAAAAACATTCAGTACTTC. Together with reference TRBV18 and TRBJ2-4, the CDR3 gives the full variable domain: NAGVMQNPRHLVRRRGQEARLRCSPMKGHSHVYWYRQLPEEGLKFMVYLQKENIIDESGMPKERFSAEFPKEGPSILRIQQVVRGDSAAYFCASSPAEVTSYKAKNIQYFGAGTRLSVL.

V usage is TRBV7-2 and J usage is TRBJ2-7, with 7 bases aligning to TRBD1. CDR3 length: 15 residues. V lost 3 bases to trimming and J lost 0 bases; unmatched junction nucleotides: 5. CDR1 is SGHTA, CDR2 FQGNSA, per germline. The DNA for the CDR3 is TGTGCCAGCAGCTTGAGGGGGCTGAGCTCCTACGAGCAGTACTTC. Translation gives CASSLRGLSSYEQYF.